Given below is one T cell receptor beta chain in context. The antigen is unknown. This entry comes from a study of shared clonotypes between healthy human individuals. Overall study: Each donor had three CD4 naive, three CD4 memory, two CD8 naive and one CD8 memory plate. General study results and limits: Sharing across four donors was seen in around 5% of naive CD4 clonotypes. A generally larger estimated richness was seen in naive subsets than in memory subsets. Apart from blood, nothing was sampled; tissue repertoires likely differ.

Only in-frame clones appear in the TCRdb table, and some are missing; sequencing was by immunoSEQ multiplex PCR. The sample holds hundreds of thousands of clones, just over 95% seen once. Between the trimmed V and J ends, which lost 7 bases and 0 bases, there was a span of 13 bases. The CDR3 length is 13 residues. CDR1 SQVTM and CDR2 ANQGSEA come from the germline V gene. Terminally differentiated effector memory CD45RA+ cells were left out of the naive CD8 fraction, which was CD45RO-negative and positively selected for CCR7. The sequencing sample was made of naive CD8+ T cells sorted from blood. This chain joins TRBV29-1 and TRBJ2-7; weak D call: TRBD1 (6 bases). This receptor was identified in a man under 40 in good health. The CDR3 DNA reads as TGCAGCGGCACTAAGACAGGCTCCTACGAGCAGTACTTC. Its translation is CSGTKTGSYEQYF.